The clone carrying this TCR beta chain was found a few times. The antigen is unknown. This sample is part of a study of naive and memory T cell subsets. Study results and limitations: There was no ground truth to check naive and memory subset results. From naive to CM, EM and EMRA, diversity decreased and Gini increased.

CD4+ T cell IFNgamma after overnight CMV lysate exposure gave donor CMV status. CD8 T cells were positively selected from what remained after CD4 positive selection. Two oligonucleotides, mixed equimolar, formed the beta constant-region primer covering TRBC1 and TRBC2. One entry per CDR3 protein, called by TCRdb with MiXCR from the UMI-ligation and nested PCR reads. Here the sample spans approximately 21,000 distinct CDR3 sequences, 11% being singletons. The CDR3 loop spans 15 amino acids. Germline V gene lookup returns CDR1 SGHNT and CDR2 YENEEA. The V gene lost 3 bases and the J gene lost 4 bases, with 15 bases spanning the gap.

The origin of this receptor is a human donor in good health. V and J are TRBV11-3 and TRBJ1-2; D is unresolved. Sequenced sample: central memory CD8+ T cells from blood. The CDR3 DNA sequence: TGTGCCAGCAGCTTCCGTAAGACCTTCCGCTATGGCTACACCTTC. Residues: CASSFRKTFRYGYTF.